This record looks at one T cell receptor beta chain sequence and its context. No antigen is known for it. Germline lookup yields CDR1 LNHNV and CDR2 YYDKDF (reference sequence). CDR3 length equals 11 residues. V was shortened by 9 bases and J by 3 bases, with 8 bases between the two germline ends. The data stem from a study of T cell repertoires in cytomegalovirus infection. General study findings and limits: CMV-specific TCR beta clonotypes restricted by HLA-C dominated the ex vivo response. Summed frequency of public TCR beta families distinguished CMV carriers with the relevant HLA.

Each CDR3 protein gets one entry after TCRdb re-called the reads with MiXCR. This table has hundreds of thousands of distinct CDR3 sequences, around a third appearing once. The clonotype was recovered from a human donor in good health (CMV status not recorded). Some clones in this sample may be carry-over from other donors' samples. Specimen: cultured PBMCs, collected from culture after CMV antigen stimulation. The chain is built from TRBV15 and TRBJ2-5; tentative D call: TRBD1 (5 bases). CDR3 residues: CATGPKETQYF. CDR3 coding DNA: TGTGCCACGGGGCCAAAAGAGACCCAGTACTTC.